The 18 T cell receptor beta chains listed next were all sequenced from one sample in a study of CD8 T cells in Susac syndrome. After extraction with the RNeasy kit, about 0.45 to 1 ug of the RNA was reverse transcribed using random hexamers. TCRdb itself ran the immunoSEQ multiplex PCR reads through MiXCR, one entry per CDR3 protein. The sample holds some 120,000 distinct CDR3 sequences; about 93% are singletons and the top ten take 0.21%. Sequenced sample: CD8+ T cells from PBMCs. The receptors here all came from a human donor with Susac syndrome.

This clonotype was found once. The chain employs TRBV12-3 or TRBV12-4 and TRBJ2-3; 8 nucleotides line up with TRBD2. With V trimmed by 6 bases and J by 2 bases, 10 bases remained unmatched. The CDR3 spans 16 residues. This CDR3 reads CASSGTLADPTDTQYF. In nucleotides, the CDR3 is TGTGCCAGCAGCGGGACACTAGCGGACCCCACAGATACGCAGTATTTT.

V and J are TRBV6-2 or TRBV6-3 and TRBJ2-5; D not resolved. This CDR3 spans 13 amino acids. CDR1 MNHEY and CDR2 SVGEGT come from the germline V gene. The V end was cut by 2 bases, the J end by 1 base, with 5 bases between. CDR3 coding DNA: TGTGCCAGCAGTTACGCCTCCCAAGAGACCCAGTACTTC. Translation: CASSYASQETQYF.

This rearrangement joins TRBV7-9 to TRBJ1-1; 8 bases are shared with TRBD1. The germline V gene encodes CDR1 SEHNR and CDR2 FQNEAQ (reference sequence). The V gene end was trimmed by 7 bases and the J gene end by 10 bases; junction bases not matched to a gene: 8. The CDR3 is 12 residues long. CDR3 loop: CASTLDREGAFF. CDR3 bases: TGTGCCAGCACTCTGGACAGGGAGGGAGCTTTCTTT.

V gene TRBV9 combines with J gene TRBJ1-1; D unclear. Looked up from germline, CDR1 is SGDLS and CDR2 is YYNGEE. This CDR3 has 13 residues. Trimming took 4 bases from V and 0 from J, leaving 7 bases between them. The CDR3 reads CASSPSVNTEAFF. The CDR3 nucleotides read TGTGCCAGCAGCCCATCGGTGAACACTGAAGCTTTCTTT. The full variable domain, rest sourced from reference TRBV9 and TRBJ1-1, is DSGVTQTPKHLITATGQRVTLRCSPRSGDLSVYWYQQSLDQGLQFLIQYYNGEERAKGNILERFSAQQFPDLHSELNLSSLELGDSALYFCASSPSVNTEAFFGQGTRLTVV.

The chain links TRBV5-6 to TRBJ2-1, with D possibly TRBD1 on 5 matching bases. The germline V gene encodes CDR1 SGHDT and CDR2 YYEEEE. Trimming pared 5 bases from V and 1 base from J, leaving 19 bases between. This CDR3 is built from 17 residues. CDR3 nucleotide sequence: TGTGCCAGCAGTAGTTTTGGTATGCAGGGTTCCTACAATGAGCAGTTCTTC. It yields the protein CASSSFGMQGSYNEQFF.

The gene calls are TRBV29-1 and TRBJ2-2; tentatively, D is TRBD2 (5 bases). Trimming took 4 bases from V and 8 from J, leaving 11 bases between them. CDR3 length equals 12 residues. Germline-derived CDR1 and CDR2 are SQVTM and ANQGSEA. In DNA, the CDR3 is TGCAGCGTTGGCGGGCCTCAGGGGGAGCTGTTTTTT. It specifies CSVGGPQGELFF.

The chain joins TRBV7-2 to TRBJ2-7, with D unclear. Germline V gene sequence: CDR1 SGHTA, CDR2 FQGNSA. The V gene lost 5 bases and the J gene lost 3 bases, with 5 bases spanning the gap. The CDR3 spans 11 residues. For the CDR3, the DNA is TGTGCCAGCAGCAGCCACTACGAGCAGTACTTC. Translated, it gives CASSSHYEQYF.

The rearrangement links TRBV6-1 to TRBJ2-5; TRBD1 agrees at 9 bases. There are 16 residues in the CDR3. The J segment lost 4 bases and the V segment lost 3 bases, leaving 9 bases of the junction unmatched. Germline V gene sequence: CDR1 MNHNS, CDR2 SASEGT. CDR3 nucleotides: TGTGCCAGCAGTGATCTCTCCGGGACAGGGTTAGAGACCCAGTACTTC. Translating it yields CASSDLSGTGLETQYF.

The chain recombines TRBV6-4 with TRBJ1-1, with a tentative D call TRBD1 (5 bases). Germline assignment: CDR1 MRHNA and CDR2 SNTAGT. Trimming pared 3 bases from V and 4 bases from J, leaving 12 bases between. The CDR3 contains 14 residues. CDR3 DNA: TGTGCCAGCAGTGAGAGGGGTGAGAGCACTGAAGCTTTCTTT. This translates into CASSERGESTEAFF.

V is TRBV11-2 and J is TRBJ1-1, with 9 bases that match TRBD1. V trimming: 3 bases; J trimming: 4 bases; junction bases outside the gene matches: 3. The CDR3 is 14 amino acids. The germline gives CDR1 SGHAT, CDR2 FQNNGV. The CDR3 region is CASSFDRGFTEAFF. CDR3 coding DNA: TGTGCCAGCAGCTTCGACAGGGGGTTCACTGAAGCTTTCTTT.

The V gene is TRBV6-1, the J gene TRBJ2-1, with 11 bases matching TRBD1. The germline CDR1 and CDR2 sequences are MNHNS and SASEGT. Germline trimming cut 5 bases from V and 10 bases from J; bases unmatched to any gene: 7. The CDR3 totals 14 residues. CDR3: CASSWGQGGDEQFF. In DNA, the CDR3 is TGTGCCAGCAGTTGGGGACAGGGGGGAGACGAGCAGTTCTTC.

The chain combines TRBV15 with TRBJ2-5; a possible D gene is TRBD2 (6 bases). The V and J ends lost 1 base and 0 bases respectively, with 9 bases between them. Germline V gene lookup returns CDR1 LNHNV and CDR2 YYDKDF (reference sequence). The length of the CDR3 is 15 residues. CDR3 sequence reads: CATSRVGDYQETQYF. DNA for the CDR3: TGTGCCACCAGCAGAGTCGGGGACTACCAAGAGACCCAGTACTTC. Together with reference TRBV15 and TRBJ2-5, the CDR3 gives the full variable domain: DAMVIQNPRYQVTQFGKPVTLSCSQTLNHNVMYWYQQKSSQAPKLLFHYYDKDFNNEADTPDNFQSRRPNTSFCFLDIRSPGLGDTAMYLCATSRVGDYQETQYFGPGTRLLVL.

In this sample, this clonotype turned up once. This chain joins TRBV12-3 or TRBV12-4 and TRBJ2-7; the match to TRBD2 covers 7 bases. With V trimmed by 6 bases and J by 2 bases, 10 bases remained unmatched. CDR3 length equals 15 residues. The CDR3 sequence: CASSPLGREAYEQYF. DNA for the CDR3: TGTGCCAGCAGCCCCCTCGGACGGGAGGCCTACGAGCAGTACTTC.

This chain uses TRBV5-1 with TRBJ2-1; 8 positions agree with TRBD1. V was clipped by 0 bases and J by 7 bases; unmatched bases: 9. This CDR3 contains 16 residues. The germline CDR1 and CDR2 sequences are SGHRS and YFSETQ. The CDR3 coding sequence is TGCGCCAGCAGCTTGGAAACAGGGGGTACGTTGAATGAGCAGTTCTTC. Translation: CASSLETGGTLNEQFF.

The chain carries TRBV27 and TRBJ1-5; a possible D gene is TRBD1 (5 bases). Germline V lookup: CDR1 MNHEY, CDR2 SMNVEV (reference sequence). The CDR3 loop spans 14 amino acids. V lost 8 bases, J lost 2 bases, and 13 bases lay in between. CDR3 protein: CASGTLFGNQPQHF. The CDR3 nucleotides read TGTGCCAGCGGGACGCTCTTCGGCAATCAGCCCCAGCATTTT.

This clonotype was counted once. The chain has TRBV20-1 and TRBJ1-2, with D unresolved. The germline CDR1 and CDR2 sequences are DFQATT and SNEGSKA (reference sequence). Between the trimmed V and J ends, which lost 6 bases and 2 bases, there was a span of 10 bases. CDR3 length: 12 residues. The CDR3 region is CSARTPNYGYTF. The CDR3 DNA reads TGCAGTGCCCGGACGCCGAACTATGGCTACACCTTC.

The rearrangement links TRBV7-3 to TRBJ2-1, with 14 bases that match TRBD2. The CDR3 extends over 16 amino acids. Germline V gene lookup returns CDR1 SGHTA and CDR2 FQGTGA. V lost 5 bases, J lost 5 bases, and 5 bases stayed unmatched. The DNA for the CDR3 is TGTGCCAGCAGCCATGGGACTAGCGGGAGTCACAATGAGCAGTTCTTC. Protein: CASSHGTSGSHNEQFF.

This clonotype was seen only once. This sequence joins TRBV5-6 and TRBJ2-7; the D gene is possibly TRBD1 (5 bases). The CDR3 consists of 13 residues. The V end lost 4 bases, the J end lost 2 bases, and 10 bases lay between the germline ends. The germline V gene has CDR1 SGHDT and CDR2 YYEEEE. CDR3 sequence (DNA): TGTGCCAGCAGCCCGTCCAGGGCCTACGAGCAGTACTTC. Translated: CASSPSRAYEQYF. Full variable domain (rest looked up from reference TRBV5-6 and TRBJ2-7): DAGVTQSPTHLIKTRGQQVTLRCSPKSGHDTVSWYQQALGQGPQFIFQYYEEEERQRGNFPDRFSGHQFPNYSSELNVNALLLGDSALYLCASSPSRAYEQYFGPGTRLTVT.